This TCR beta chain was found in a study of T cells in localized non-small cell lung cancer. The CDR3 covers 15 residues. Germline-derived CDR1 and CDR2 are SGHDN and FVKESK. V shed 4 bases, J shed 3 bases, and the junction held 7 bases outside the gene matches. The table came from immunoSEQ multiplex PCR; TCRdb's copy has only in-frame clones and leaves some out. The sample has some 1,000 clones, under 25% seen once; the top ten hold approximately 20%. Findings and caveats of the study: Higher adjacent-lung clonality was associated with shorter survival.

The table lists this clone with a few counts. Its target is not known. The sample consisted of normal lung tissue next to the tumor, taken before any cancer treatment. The chain couples TRBV14 to TRBJ1-1; 8 bases are a match to TRBD1. This receptor was taken from a woman aged 35 to 70 with stage III lung adenocarcinoma. The CDR3 DNA reads as TGTGCCAGCAGCCCCCGGACAGGGTGGGACACTGAAGCTTTCTTT. It codes for CASSPRTGWDTEAFF.